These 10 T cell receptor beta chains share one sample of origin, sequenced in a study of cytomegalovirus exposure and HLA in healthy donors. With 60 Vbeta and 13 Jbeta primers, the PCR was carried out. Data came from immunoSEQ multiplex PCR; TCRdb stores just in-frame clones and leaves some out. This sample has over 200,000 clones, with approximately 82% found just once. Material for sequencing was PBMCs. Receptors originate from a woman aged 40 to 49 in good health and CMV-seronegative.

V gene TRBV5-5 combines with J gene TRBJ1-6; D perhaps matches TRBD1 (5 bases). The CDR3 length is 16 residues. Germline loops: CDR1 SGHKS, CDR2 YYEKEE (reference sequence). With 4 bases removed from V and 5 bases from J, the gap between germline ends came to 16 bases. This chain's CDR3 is CASSLGVHPNNSPLHF. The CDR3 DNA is TGTGCCAGCAGCCTAGGGGTACATCCCAATAATTCACCCCTCCACTTT.

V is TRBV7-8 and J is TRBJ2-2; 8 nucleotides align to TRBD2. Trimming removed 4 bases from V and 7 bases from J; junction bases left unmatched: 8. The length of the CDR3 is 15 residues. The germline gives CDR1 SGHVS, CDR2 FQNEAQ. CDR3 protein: CASSWGRGVNGELFF. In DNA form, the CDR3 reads TGTGCCAGCAGCTGGGGGCGGGGGGTGAACGGGGAGCTGTTTTTT.

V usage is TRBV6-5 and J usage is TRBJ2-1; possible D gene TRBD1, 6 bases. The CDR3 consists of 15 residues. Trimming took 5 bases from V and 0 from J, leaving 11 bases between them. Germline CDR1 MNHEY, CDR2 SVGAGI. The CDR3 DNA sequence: TGTGCCAGCAGTCGCGGACAGAACTCCTACAATGAGCAGTTCTTC. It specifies CASSRGQNSYNEQFF.

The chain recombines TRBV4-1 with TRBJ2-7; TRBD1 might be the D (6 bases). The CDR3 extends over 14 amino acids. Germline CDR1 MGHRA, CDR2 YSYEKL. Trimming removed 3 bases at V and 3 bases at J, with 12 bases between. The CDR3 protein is CASSQGAVDYEQYF. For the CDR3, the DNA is TGCGCCAGCAGCCAGGGGGCTGTAGACTACGAGCAGTACTTC.

CDR3 residues: CASSGRAKIGAFF. The CDR3, as DNA: TGTGCCAGCAGCGGGAGGGCAAAGATAGGGGCTTTCTTT. The rearrangement joins TRBV7-9 to TRBJ1-1; D gene uncertain. The CDR3 contains 13 residues. V lost 5 bases to trimming and J lost 11 bases, with 18 bases between them. Germline CDR1 and CDR2: SEHNR and FQNEAQ (reference sequence). The full variable domain, its missing parts supplied by reference TRBV7-9 and TRBJ1-1, is DTGVSQNPRHKITKRGQNVTFRCDPISEHNRLYWYRQTLGQGPEFLTYFQNEAQLEKSRLLSDRFSAERPKGSFSTLEIQRTEQGDSAMYLCASSGRAKIGAFFGQGTRLTVV.

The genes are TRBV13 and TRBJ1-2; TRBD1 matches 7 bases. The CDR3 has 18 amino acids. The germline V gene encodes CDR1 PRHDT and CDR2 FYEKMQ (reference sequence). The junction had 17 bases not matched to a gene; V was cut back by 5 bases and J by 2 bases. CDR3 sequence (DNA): TGTGCCAGCAGCCCACCCCCGGGACAGAGCCTGGGAAACTATGGCTACACCTTC. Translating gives CASSPPPGQSLGNYGYTF.

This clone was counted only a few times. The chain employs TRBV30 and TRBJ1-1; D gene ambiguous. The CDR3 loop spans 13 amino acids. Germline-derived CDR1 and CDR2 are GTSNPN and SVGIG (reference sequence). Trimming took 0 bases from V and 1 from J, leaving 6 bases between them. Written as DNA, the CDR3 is TGTGCCTGGAGTGTAGAGGGGAACACTGAAGCTTTCTTT. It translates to CAWSVEGNTEAFF.

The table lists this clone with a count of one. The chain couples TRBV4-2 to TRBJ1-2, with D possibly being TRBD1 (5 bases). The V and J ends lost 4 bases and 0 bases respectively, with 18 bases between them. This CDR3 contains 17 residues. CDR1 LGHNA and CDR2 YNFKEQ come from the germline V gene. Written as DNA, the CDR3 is TGTGCCAGCAGCCGAATCCCGACAGCCCGGCCTAACTATGGCTACACCTTC. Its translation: CASSRIPTARPNYGYTF.

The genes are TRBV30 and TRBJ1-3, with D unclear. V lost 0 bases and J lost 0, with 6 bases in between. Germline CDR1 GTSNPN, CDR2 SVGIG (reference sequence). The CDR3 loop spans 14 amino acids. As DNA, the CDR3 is TGTGCCTGGAGTGTATCTAGCTCTGGAAACACCATATATTTT. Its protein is CAWSVSSSGNTIYF.

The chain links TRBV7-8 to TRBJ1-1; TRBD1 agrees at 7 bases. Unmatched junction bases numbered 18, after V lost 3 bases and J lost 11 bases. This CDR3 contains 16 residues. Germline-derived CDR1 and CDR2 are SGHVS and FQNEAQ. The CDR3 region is CASSFDRALPRVAAFF. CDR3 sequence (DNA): TGTGCCAGCAGCTTCGACAGGGCCCTCCCTAGGGTGGCCGCTTTCTTT.